This T cell receptor beta chain was obtained from a study of cytomegalovirus exposure and HLA in healthy donors. Study findings and constraints: Across donors, sequencing depth was assumed by presence/absence analyses to be roughly uniform. The likely origin of a cluster of highly shared sequence variants was a sequencing artifact.

The PCR employed 60 Vbeta primers together with 13 Jbeta primers. Clones were read by immunoSEQ multiplex PCR, and TCRdb kept only the in-frame ones, dropping some. The sample comprises 150,000 or so clones, 60% to 80% of which are singletons, and roughly 6.3% rests with the top ten. Comment on this clone: Antigen: not known.

Germline V gives CDR1 KGHSH, CDR2 LQKENI. After removal of 3 bases from V and 7 bases from J, the junction contained 4 bases not matched to a gene. This CDR3 spans 14 amino acids. V gene TRBV18 combines with J gene TRBJ1-1, with 11 bases aligning to TRBD1. This receptor was obtained from a woman in her thirties or forties in good health and CMV-seropositive. Sequenced sample: PBMCs. The CDR3 bases are TGTGCCAGCTCACCCCGGACAGGGGGCAATGAAGCTTTCTTT. Translation: CASSPRTGGNEAFF.